This TCR beta chain was sequenced for a study of cytomegalovirus exposure and HLA in healthy donors. Per the germline V gene, CDR1 is SNHLY and CDR2 is FYNNEI. Deletions cut 5 bases from V and 4 bases from J, with 17 bases between. The CDR3 covers 15 residues. Study-level findings and limits: Because they were indistinguishable, some V segments, including TRBV6-2 and TRBV6-3, were excluded. In a later analysis, TCR beta V- and J-gene trimming was associated with a missense DCLRE1C variant.

This clone was seen a few times. Its antigen is unidentified. Researchers ran the PCR with 60 Vbeta and 13 Jbeta primers. Some clones are missing from TCRdb's copy, which holds only in-frame ones; the method was immunoSEQ multiplex PCR. Found here are 100,000 to 150,000 clones, around 70% of them singletons; the top ten hold about 3.1%. This TCR came from a human donor in good health. V and J are TRBV2 and TRBJ1-2; perhaps TRBD1 as D (5 bases). Sequencing input: PBMCs. CDR3: CASSLRTPPVYGYTF. For the CDR3, the DNA is TGTGCCAGCAGTCTACGGACACCTCCCGTCTATGGCTACACCTTC.